This is a list of T cell receptor beta chains from one sample in a study of identical twins. TCRdb reprocessed the 5' RACE reads with MiXCR, giving one entry per CDR3 protein. This table has 500,000 to 700,000 distinct CDR3 sequences, just over 7% appearing once. This sample also appeared in a second study, on yellow fever vaccine responses in identical twins.

The sample taken for sequencing was PBMCs. The receptors here all came from a young woman in good health. Each CDR3 is given without its conserved first and last residue.

v_call	cdr3_aa
TRBV2	ASKGEIYNEQF
TRBV5-1	ASSTGSGVNTIY
TRBV15	ATSRDLGGPTNTGELF
TRBV7-9	ASSQSSGDQPQH
TRBV5-1	ASSARTSGSARAGELF
TRBV29-1	SVEDDRQDTYGYT
TRBV5-1	ASNQQDTQY
TRBV2	ASSGDLKETQY
TRBV2	ANSGRSGFHYTQY
TRBV5-1	ASSLGDSRSGYT
TRBV9	ASSVGGTVSYNEQF
TRBV20-1	SAWDTTYNEQF
TRBV7-9	ASSLALVSTQY
TRBV10-3	ATEDRLGNIQY
TRBV6-5	ASSPGGTHY
TRBV27	ASSPPGQGGTGELF
TRBV5-1	ASSLSDRSSYNEQF
TRBV14	ASSQVTGKSGQY
TRBV24-1	AAGGAGGTDTQY
TRBV18	ASSPMPGGNEQF
TRBV4-1	ASSQDPGTGYYGYT
TRBV3-1	ASSQENLYEQY
TRBV11-2	ASSLLRGGSTDTQY
TRBV2	ASSESSGQF
TRBV25-1	ASSDREIEDTQY
TRBV5-6	ASSPSGLATDTQY
TRBV29-1	SANAGTATGNEQF
TRBV7-8	ASSTRQGTYEQY
TRBV20-1	SALNPNGRNRTQY
TRBV10-3	AIGQDTDTQY
TRBV5-1	ASSLELAAYNEQF
TRBV5-1	ASSLTRERTTDTQY
TRBV7-9	ASSLETGPPL
TRBV29-1	SVGREEQY
TRBV12-3/TRBV12-4	ASSLAPGVQPTDTQY
TRBV28	ASSFPGSGELF
TRBV5-6	ASSPLGGQGNTEAF
TRBV12-3/TRBV12-4	ASSVPNTGELF
TRBV5-1	ASSWTGASTDTQY
TRBV4-2	ASSQAALTSGNYNEQF
TRBV27	ASSSRGRGSMNTEAF
TRBV12-3/TRBV12-4	ASSPRQGAEAF
TRBV13	ASSLGSRLNTEAF
TRBV28	ASSPGLREQF